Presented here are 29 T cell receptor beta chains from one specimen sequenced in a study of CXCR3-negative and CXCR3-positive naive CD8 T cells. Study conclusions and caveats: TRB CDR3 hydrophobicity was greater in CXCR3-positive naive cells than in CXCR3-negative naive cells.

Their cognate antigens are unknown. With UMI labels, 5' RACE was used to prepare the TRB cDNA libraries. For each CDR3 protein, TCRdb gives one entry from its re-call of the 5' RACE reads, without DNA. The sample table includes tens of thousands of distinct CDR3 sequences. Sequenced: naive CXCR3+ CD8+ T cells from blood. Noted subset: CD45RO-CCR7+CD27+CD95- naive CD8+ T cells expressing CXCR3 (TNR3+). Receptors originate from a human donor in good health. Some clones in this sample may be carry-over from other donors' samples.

The CDR3 region is CSVGATGGHQETQYF. V is TRBV29-1 and J is TRBJ2-5; there is no DNA to check the TCRdb D call of TRBD1. This CDR3 region has 15 residues. Germline V gene data show CDR1 as SQVTM and CDR2 as ANQGSEA.

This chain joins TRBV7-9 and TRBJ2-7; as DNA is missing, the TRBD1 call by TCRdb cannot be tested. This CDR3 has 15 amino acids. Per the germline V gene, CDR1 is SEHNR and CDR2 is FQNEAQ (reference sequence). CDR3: CASSFIGGLVNEQYF.

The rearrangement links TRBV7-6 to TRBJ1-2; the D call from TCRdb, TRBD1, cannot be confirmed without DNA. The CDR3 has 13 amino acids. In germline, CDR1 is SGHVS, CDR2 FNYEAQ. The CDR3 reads CASSFEEGAGYTF. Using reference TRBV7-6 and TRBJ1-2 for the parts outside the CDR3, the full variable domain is GAGVSQSPRYKVTKRGQDVALRCDPISGHVSLYWYRQALGQGPEFLTYFNYEAQQDKSGLPNDRFSAERPEGSISTLTIQRTEQRDSAMYRCASSFEEGAGYTFGSGTRLTVV.

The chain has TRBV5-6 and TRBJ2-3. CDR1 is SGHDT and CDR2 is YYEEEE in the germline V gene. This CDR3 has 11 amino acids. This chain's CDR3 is CASSYSDTQYF.

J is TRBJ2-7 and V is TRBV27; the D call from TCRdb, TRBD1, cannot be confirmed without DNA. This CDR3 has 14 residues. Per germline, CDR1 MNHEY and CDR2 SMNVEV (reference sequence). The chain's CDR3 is CASSLQGRAYEQYF.

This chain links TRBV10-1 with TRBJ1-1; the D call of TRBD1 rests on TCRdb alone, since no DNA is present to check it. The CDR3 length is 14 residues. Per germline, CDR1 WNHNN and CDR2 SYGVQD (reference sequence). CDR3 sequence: CASRPGDANTEAFF.

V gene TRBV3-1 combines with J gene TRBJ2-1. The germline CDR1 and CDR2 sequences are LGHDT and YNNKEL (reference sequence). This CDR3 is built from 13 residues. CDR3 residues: CASSQVSYNEQFF.

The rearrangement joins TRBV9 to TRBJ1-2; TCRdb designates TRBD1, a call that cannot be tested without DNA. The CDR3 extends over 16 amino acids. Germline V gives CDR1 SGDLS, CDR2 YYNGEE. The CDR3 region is CASSPGTGATNYGYTF.

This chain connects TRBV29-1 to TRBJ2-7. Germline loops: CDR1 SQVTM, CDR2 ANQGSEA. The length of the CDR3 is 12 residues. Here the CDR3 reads CSVEDSDYEQYF.

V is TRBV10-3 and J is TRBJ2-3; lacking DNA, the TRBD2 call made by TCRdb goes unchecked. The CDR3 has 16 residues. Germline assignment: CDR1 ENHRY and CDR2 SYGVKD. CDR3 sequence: CAITETSGGAGDTQYF.

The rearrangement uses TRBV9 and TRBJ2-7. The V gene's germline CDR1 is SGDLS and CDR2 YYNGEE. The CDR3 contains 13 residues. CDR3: CASSPRNSYEQYF.

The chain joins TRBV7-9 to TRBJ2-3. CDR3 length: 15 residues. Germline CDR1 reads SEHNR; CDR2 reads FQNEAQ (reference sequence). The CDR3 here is CASRIVGTSDGTQYF.

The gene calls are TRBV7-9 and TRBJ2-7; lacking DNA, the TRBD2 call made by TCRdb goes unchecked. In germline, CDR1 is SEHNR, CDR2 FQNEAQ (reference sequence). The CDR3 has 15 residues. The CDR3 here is CASSPSRGSSYEQYF.

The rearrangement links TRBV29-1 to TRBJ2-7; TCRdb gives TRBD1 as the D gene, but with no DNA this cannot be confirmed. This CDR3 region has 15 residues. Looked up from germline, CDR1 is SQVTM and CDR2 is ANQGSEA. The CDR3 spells CSVALEDSPSYEQYF.

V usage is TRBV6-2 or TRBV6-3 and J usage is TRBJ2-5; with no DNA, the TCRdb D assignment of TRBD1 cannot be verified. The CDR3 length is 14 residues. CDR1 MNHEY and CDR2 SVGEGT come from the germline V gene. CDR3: CASSAGTEQGTQYF.

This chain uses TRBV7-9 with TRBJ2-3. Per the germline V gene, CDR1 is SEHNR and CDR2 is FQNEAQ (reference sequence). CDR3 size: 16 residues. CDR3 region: CASSHSGIPSTDTQYF.

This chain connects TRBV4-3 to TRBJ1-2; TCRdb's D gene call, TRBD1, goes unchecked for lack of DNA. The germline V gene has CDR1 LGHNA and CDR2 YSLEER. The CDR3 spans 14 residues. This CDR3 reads CASSHTGVGYGYTF.

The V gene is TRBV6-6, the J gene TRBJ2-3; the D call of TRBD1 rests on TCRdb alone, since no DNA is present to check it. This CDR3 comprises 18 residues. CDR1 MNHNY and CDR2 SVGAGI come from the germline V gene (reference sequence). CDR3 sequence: CASIRSLNRGRGRDTQYF.

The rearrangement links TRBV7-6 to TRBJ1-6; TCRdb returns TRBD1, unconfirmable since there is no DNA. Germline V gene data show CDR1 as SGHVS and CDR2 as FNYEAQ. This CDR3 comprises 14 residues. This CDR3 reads CASSLTGPDSPLHF.

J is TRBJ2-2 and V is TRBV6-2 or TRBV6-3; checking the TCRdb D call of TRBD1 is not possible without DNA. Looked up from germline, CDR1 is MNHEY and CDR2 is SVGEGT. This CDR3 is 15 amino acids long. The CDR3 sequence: CASSFRQEPTGELFF.

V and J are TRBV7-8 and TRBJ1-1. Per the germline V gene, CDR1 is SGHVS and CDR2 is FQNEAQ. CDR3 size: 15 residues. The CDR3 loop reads CASSASRDLGTEAFF.

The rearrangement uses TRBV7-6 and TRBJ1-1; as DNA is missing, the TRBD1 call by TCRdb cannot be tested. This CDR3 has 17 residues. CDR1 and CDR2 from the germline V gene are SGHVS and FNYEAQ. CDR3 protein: CASSLEQGAIGLPEAFF.

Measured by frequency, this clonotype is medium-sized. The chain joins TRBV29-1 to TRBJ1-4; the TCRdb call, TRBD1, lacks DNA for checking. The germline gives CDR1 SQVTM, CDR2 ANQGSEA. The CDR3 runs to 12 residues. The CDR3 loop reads CSAAGGNEKLFF. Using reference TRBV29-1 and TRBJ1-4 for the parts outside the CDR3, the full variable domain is SAVISQKPSRDICQRGTSLTIQCQVDSQVTMMFWYRQQPGQSLTLIATANQGSEATYESGFVIDKFPISRPNLTFSTLTVSNMSPEDSSIYLCSAAGGNEKLFFGSGTQLSVL.

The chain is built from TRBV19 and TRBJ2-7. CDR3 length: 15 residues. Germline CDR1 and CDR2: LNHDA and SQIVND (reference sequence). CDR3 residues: CASSWDSSSSYEQYF.

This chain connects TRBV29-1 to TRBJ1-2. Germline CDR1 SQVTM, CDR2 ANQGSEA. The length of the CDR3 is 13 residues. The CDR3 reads CSVEEKDTSGYTF.

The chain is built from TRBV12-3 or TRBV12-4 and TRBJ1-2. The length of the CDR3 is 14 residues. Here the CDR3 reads CASTLLAGIYGYTF.

The CDR3 here is CASQQGLNYGYTF. This chain connects TRBV6-1 to TRBJ1-2; the D call from TCRdb, TRBD1, cannot be confirmed without DNA. CDR1 is MNHNS and CDR2 is SASEGT in the germline V gene. This CDR3 spans 13 amino acids.

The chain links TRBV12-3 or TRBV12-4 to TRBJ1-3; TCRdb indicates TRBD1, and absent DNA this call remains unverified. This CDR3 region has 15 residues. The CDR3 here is CASSQGDLSGNTIYF.

Here the CDR3 reads CASIVRWDTGELFF. This chain uses TRBV7-2 with TRBJ2-2. CDR3 size: 14 residues. The germline V gene has CDR1 SGHTA and CDR2 FQGNSA.